This passage covers 29 T cell receptor beta chains from one sample sequenced in a study of blood T cells in healthy people across ages. A second PCR, run for about 7 to 11 cycles, used a sample-barcoded 5' primer plus a J-beta primer mix. TCRdb re-derived calls from the 5' RACE reads in MiXCR, one entry per CDR3 protein. Here the sample spans 580,000 or so distinct CDR3 sequences, around half being singletons. Sequenced input: blood. All receptors derive from a man older than 75 in good health.

This clonotype was picked up many times. V and J are TRBV6-6 and TRBJ2-7; TRBD1 might be the D (6 bases). Trimming left V 0 bases short and J 5 bases short, with 17 bases between. Per germline, CDR1 MNHNY and CDR2 SVGAGI (reference sequence). The CDR3 length is 16 residues. CDR3 DNA: TGTGCCAGCAGTTACTCGAGTCCGGGGACAAGGGACGAGCAGTACTTC. Protein product: CASSYSSPGTRDEQYF.

This clonotype appeared many times. This rearrangement joins TRBV6-2 or TRBV6-3 to TRBJ2-7; maybe TRBD1 (6 bases). The end of the DNA fits TRBJ2-5 better, so the J call may be wrong. The CDR3 length is 13 residues. Germline V CDR1 and CDR2: MNHEY, SVGEGT. CDR3 nucleotide sequence: TGTGCCAGCAGTCCGGGACATGGTGAGACCCAGTACTTC. It yields the protein CASSPGHGETQYF.

In its sample, this clonotype was seen many times. The chain couples TRBV5-1 to TRBJ1-1; D gene uncertain. The CDR3 contains 15 residues. V was pared by 4 bases and J by 5 bases, with 18 bases between. Germline-derived CDR1 and CDR2 are SGHRS and YFSETQ. The CDR3 DNA reads TGCGCCAGCAGCGCCGGACTGACATCGGGGACTGAAGCTTTCTTT. As protein: CASSAGLTSGTEAFF.

The chain recombines TRBV7-2 with TRBJ2-7; D may be TRBD1 or TRBD2 (5 bases each). The CDR3 is 15 amino acids. The ends were cut back, 1 base at V and 3 bases at J, with 13 bases in the middle. Germline CDR1 SGHTA, CDR2 FQGNSA. The CDR3 region is CASSLDPGPYYEQYF. CDR3 DNA sequence: TGTGCCAGCAGCTTAGACCCGGGACCCTACTACGAGCAGTACTTC.

Note on this clonotype: A read error may produce the germline difference seen at one junction end. The rearrangement links TRBV12-3 or TRBV12-4 to TRBJ1-2; D is ambiguous. The CDR3 length is 15 residues. CDR3 loop: CASSLLGGRGYSYTF. As DNA, the CDR3 is TGTGCCAGCAGTCTGTTGGGCGGGAGAGGCTATAGCTACACCTTC.

The sample holds a few counts of this clonotype. This chain connects TRBV11-3 to TRBJ2-1, with TRBD2 identical over 7 bases. V lost 8 bases, J lost 3 bases, and 10 bases stayed unmatched. The CDR3 is 15 residues long. Germline-derived CDR1 and CDR2 are SGHNT and YENEEA. CDR3 region: CASSGGRRGYNEQFF. The CDR3 DNA sequence: TGTGCCAGCTCGGGGGGACGGAGAGGCTACAATGAGCAGTTCTTC.

This sequence joins TRBV29-1 and TRBJ2-7; 12 bases match TRBD2. Unmatched junction bases numbered 7, after V lost 7 bases and J lost 6 bases. The CDR3 spans 13 residues. The germline CDR1 and CDR2 sequences are SQVTM and ANQGSEA. The CDR3 region has the DNA TGCAGCGACACCGGACTAGCGGGACGCGAGCAGTACTTC. Translating it yields CSDTGLAGREQYF.

On this clonotype: Compared with germline, one end of the junction differs, possibly owing to a read error. The V call is TRBV2, the J call TRBJ2-1; the D is unclear. Germline values: CDR1 SNHLY, CDR2 FYNNEI. The length of the CDR3 is 12 residues. CDR3 residues: CTSSEFGNEQFF. CDR3 sequence (DNA): TGTACCAGCAGTGAATTTGGGAATGAGCAGTTCTTC.

This chain connects TRBV7-2 to TRBJ2-1; tentatively, D is TRBD1 (7 bases). The CDR3 spans 16 residues. The germline V gene has CDR1 SGHTA and CDR2 FQGNSA. The V end lost 5 bases, the J end lost 6 bases, and 20 bases lay between the germline ends. CDR3 bases: TGTGCCAGCAGCATGCACAGGGGAGGAGTACCCAATGAGCAGTTCTTC. Translation gives CASSMHRGGVPNEQFF.

The table lists this clonotype with many counts. The V and J genes are TRBV6-6 and TRBJ1-2; 11 bases line up with TRBD1. The J segment lost 5 bases and the V segment lost 2 bases, leaving 7 bases of the junction unmatched. Germline lookup yields CDR1 MNHNY and CDR2 SVGAGI (reference sequence). The CDR3 is 16 residues long. The CDR3 bases are TGTGCCAGCAGTTACGTTCGGGGACAGGGGGTTTATGGCTACACCTTC. This sequence encodes CASSYVRGQGVYGYTF.

This clonotype was observed a handful of times. This chain uses TRBV20-1 with TRBJ1-2; 9 positions match TRBD1. The CDR3 loop spans 13 amino acids. V shed 0 bases and J 8 bases; nucleotides not matched to a gene: 4. Germline-derived CDR1 and CDR2 are DFQATT and SNEGSKA (reference sequence). The CDR3: CSAREPTGGGYTF. CDR3 nucleotide sequence: TGCAGTGCTAGAGAACCGACAGGGGGAGGCTACACCTTC.

This chain connects TRBV7-2 to TRBJ2-3; 7 bases map to TRBD1. CDR1 SGHTA and CDR2 FQGNSA come from the germline V gene. The J segment lost 0 bases and the V segment lost 5 bases, leaving 8 bases of the junction unmatched. CDR3 length: 16 amino acids. The chain's CDR3 is CASSPQGTDSTDTQYF. DNA for the CDR3: TGTGCCAGCAGCCCCCAAGGGACAGATAGCACAGATACGCAGTATTTT.

The V and J genes are TRBV7-2 and TRBJ2-7, with 9 bases matching TRBD1. The V gene's germline CDR1 is SGHTA and CDR2 FQGNSA. J lost 2 bases, V lost 5 bases, and 10 bases had no gene match. This CDR3 contains 16 residues. CDR3 in amino acids: CASSRTGTGTTYEQYF. DNA for the CDR3: TGTGCCAGCAGCAGAACCGGGACAGGGACGACCTACGAGCAGTACTTC.

Note on this clonotype: The junction does not match germline at one end; this may be a read error. This chain links TRBV4-2 with TRBJ2-7; 12 positions match TRBD2. The CDR3 is 16 residues long. In germline, CDR1 is LGHNA, CDR2 YNFKEQ. CDR3 in amino acids: CARSQELAGGSYEQYF. Written as DNA, the CDR3 is TGTGCCCGCAGCCAAGAACTAGCGGGAGGTTCGTACGAGCAGTACTTC.

The CDR3 DNA sequence: TGCGCCAGCGGCGCCTACAATGAGCAGTTCTTC. It specifies CASGAYNEQFF. The chain combines TRBV5-1 with TRBJ2-1; no clear D. Trimming shortened V by 7 bases and J by 2 bases, and 4 bases separated the two germline ends. The length of the CDR3 is 11 residues. Per the germline V gene, CDR1 is SGHRS and CDR2 is YFSETQ.

This clonotype was seen a handful of times. The V and J genes are TRBV6-5 and TRBJ2-5; no clear D. The ends were cut back, 0 bases at V and 1 base at J, with 6 bases in the middle. This CDR3 spans 14 amino acids. Germline V gene data show CDR1 as MNHEY and CDR2 as SVGAGI. The CDR3 DNA reads as TGTGCCAGCAGTTACTCGACACCCCAAGAGACCCAGTACTTC. Translation: CASSYSTPQETQYF.

CDR3 nucleotide sequence: TGTGCCAGCAGCTTCGGAGGGGCCCCCTACTATGGCTACACCTTC. Amino acids: CASSFGGAPYYGYTF. This sequence joins TRBV11-2 and TRBJ1-2; TRBD1 is a possible D gene (5 bases). CDR1 is SGHAT and CDR2 is FQNNGV in the germline V gene. Deletions cut 3 bases from V and 3 bases from J, with 14 bases between. This CDR3 has 15 residues.

V and J are TRBV7-2 and TRBJ2-1, with 10 nucleotides matching TRBD1. The CDR3 consists of 17 residues. CDR1 is SGHTA, CDR2 FQGNSA, per germline. V dropped 6 bases and J dropped 10; count of bases not matched to a gene: 18. CDR3 nucleotide sequence: TGTGCCAGCAGGAGATATGACCGGGACAGGGGATGGAAGGAGCAGTTCTTC. Translation: CASRRYDRDRGWKEQFF.

Worth noting for this clonotype: A much bigger clone sits one base away, suggesting this may be a read error. This chain links TRBV28 with TRBJ1-5; D remains unclear. The germline V gene has CDR1 MDHEN and CDR2 SYDVKM. The CDR3 spans 13 residues. V lost 5 bases to trimming and J lost 0 bases, with 5 bases between them. CDR3 in amino acids: CASSVNSNQPQHF. The CDR3 DNA follows: TGTGCCAGCAGTGTAAATAGCAATCAGCCCCAGCATTTT.

The chain combines TRBV18 with TRBJ2-1, with 8 bases fitting TRBD2. Germline CDR1 KGHSH, CDR2 LQKENI. This CDR3 region has 15 residues. The trim removed 3 bases at V and 8 bases at J, leaving 9 bases unmatched. The CDR3 reads CASSPGTSWTDEQFF. CDR3 DNA sequence: TGTGCCAGCTCACCCGGGACTAGTTGGACGGATGAGCAGTTCTTC.

This clonotype was seen at least ten times. The chain recombines TRBV6-5 with TRBJ2-1; the match to TRBD2 covers 8 bases. Germline V gene sequence: CDR1 MNHEY, CDR2 SVGAGI. The V and J ends lost 4 bases and 3 bases, in that order; junction bases with no gene match: 5. This CDR3 contains 15 residues. CDR3 DNA: TGTGCCAGCAGTTCGGGGGGGGGGCACTACAATGAGCAGTTCTTC. This sequence encodes CASSSGGGHYNEQFF.

In this sample, this clonotype turned up many times. CDR3 sequence reads: CASSFRDTNTDTQYF. The CDR3 region has the DNA TGCGCCAGCAGCTTCCGGGACACTAACACAGATACGCAGTATTTT. V and J are TRBV5-1 and TRBJ2-3; TRBD1 might be the D (6 bases). This CDR3 spans 15 amino acids. CDR1 and CDR2 (germline): SGHRS, YFSETQ. V lost 2 bases, J lost 2 bases, and 12 bases lay in between. Looking up the rest from reference TRBV5-1 and TRBJ2-3 gives the full variable domain: KAGVTQTPRYLIKTRGQQVTLSCSPISGHRSVSWYQQTPGQGLQFLFEYFSETQRNKGNFPGRFSGRQFSNSRSEMNVSTLELGDSALYLCASSFRDTNTDTQYFGPGTRLTVL.

About this clonotype: The junction departs from the called germline gene at one end, perhaps through a read error. V and J are TRBV9 and TRBJ1-1, with no clear D. Germline CDR1 SGDLS, CDR2 YYNGEE. This CDR3 comprises 17 residues. The CDR3 loop is CTSSEHVAAAGNTEAFF. CDR3 DNA: TGTACCAGCAGCGAACATGTGGCGGCAGCTGGAAACACTGAAGCTTTCTTT.

Ten or more counts support this clonotype. This sequence joins TRBV4-3 and TRBJ2-4; 8 bases fit TRBD2. This CDR3 spans 17 amino acids. Unmatched junction bases numbered 5, after V lost 0 bases and J lost 1 base. Per the germline V gene, CDR1 is LGHNA and CDR2 is YSLEER. The CDR3 bases are TGCGCCAGCAGCCAAGATCGGGAGGGGCCGGCCAAAAACATTCAGTACTTC. Amino acids: CASSQDREGPAKNIQYF.

The chain couples TRBV7-2 to TRBJ1-2; D is undetermined. This CDR3 comprises 11 residues. The V end lost 4 bases, the J end lost 6 bases, and 6 bases lay between the germline ends. The germline gives CDR1 SGHTA, CDR2 FQGNSA. The CDR3 here is CASSSTDGYTF. CDR3 in DNA: TGTGCCAGCAGCTCGACCGATGGCTACACCTTC.

The J gene is TRBJ1-1, the V gene TRBV11-2, with D hard to call. V lost 4 bases, J lost 0 bases, and 15 bases lay in between. The CDR3 runs to 16 residues. Germline V gene sequence: CDR1 SGHAT, CDR2 FQNNGV. The CDR3 coding sequence is TGTGCCAGCAGCTCCCTTGGGCAGGCGATGAACACTGAAGCTTTCTTT. Translating gives CASSSLGQAMNTEAFF.

The chain links TRBV9 to TRBJ1-2, with D maybe TRBD1 (5 bases). CDR3 length: 16 amino acids. CDR1 and CDR2 from the germline V gene are SGDLS and YYNGEE. Trimming removed 0 bases at V and 0 bases at J, with 12 bases between. CDR3 sequence (DNA): TGTGCCAGCAGCGTAGTACCAGGGTTAGCTAACTATGGCTACACCTTC. This gives the protein CASSVVPGLANYGYTF.

This clonotype was counted a few times. V and J are TRBV7-3 and TRBJ1-2; 11 nucleotides agree with TRBD1. Germline CDR1 SGHTA, CDR2 FQGTGA. CDR3 size: 15 residues. V lost 5 bases to trimming and J lost 7 bases; unmatched junction nucleotides: 9. Here the CDR3 reads CASSRTPGQGGGYTF. In nucleotides, the CDR3 is TGTGCCAGCAGCCGGACCCCGGGACAGGGGGGTGGCTACACCTTC. Variable domain in full (rest from reference TRBV7-3 and TRBJ1-2): GAGVSQTPSNKVTEKGKYVELRCDPISGHTALYWYRQSLGQGPEFLIYFQGTGAADDSGLPNDRFFAVRPEGSVSTLKIQRTERGDSAVYLCASSRTPGQGGGYTFGSGTRLTVV.

In this sample, this clonotype turned up a few times. This chain connects TRBV4-3 to TRBJ2-1, with 10 nucleotides matching TRBD2. Germline loops: CDR1 LGHNA, CDR2 YSLEER. Unmatched junction bases numbered 8, after V lost 0 bases and J lost 3 bases. The CDR3 is 18 amino acids. The CDR3 loop is CASSQDQGSGRFYNEQFF. The CDR3 DNA sequence: TGCGCCAGCAGCCAAGATCAAGGTAGCGGGAGGTTCTACAATGAGCAGTTCTTC.